This TCR beta chain stems from a study of control samples from healthy donors and cancer patients. Trimming took off 6 bases at V and 8 bases at J, with 10 bases between the two ends. CDR1 and CDR2 (germline): MNHEY, SVGAGI. The CDR3 contains 12 residues. This clone has more than one count but fewer than ten. Sequencing was performed with immunoSEQ multiplex PCR; in TCRdb, only in-frame clones are kept and a portion is missing. The sample lists fewer than 250,000 clones, over 80% occurring once. The rearrangement links TRBV6-5 to TRBJ2-2; the D call may be TRBD1 or TRBD2 (5 bases each). Source material: blood. The origin of this receptor is a man aged 25-45 years in good health. In DNA form, the CDR3 reads TGTGCCAGCAGACTCGGGACGGGGGAGCTGTTTTTT. Residues: CASRLGTGELFF.